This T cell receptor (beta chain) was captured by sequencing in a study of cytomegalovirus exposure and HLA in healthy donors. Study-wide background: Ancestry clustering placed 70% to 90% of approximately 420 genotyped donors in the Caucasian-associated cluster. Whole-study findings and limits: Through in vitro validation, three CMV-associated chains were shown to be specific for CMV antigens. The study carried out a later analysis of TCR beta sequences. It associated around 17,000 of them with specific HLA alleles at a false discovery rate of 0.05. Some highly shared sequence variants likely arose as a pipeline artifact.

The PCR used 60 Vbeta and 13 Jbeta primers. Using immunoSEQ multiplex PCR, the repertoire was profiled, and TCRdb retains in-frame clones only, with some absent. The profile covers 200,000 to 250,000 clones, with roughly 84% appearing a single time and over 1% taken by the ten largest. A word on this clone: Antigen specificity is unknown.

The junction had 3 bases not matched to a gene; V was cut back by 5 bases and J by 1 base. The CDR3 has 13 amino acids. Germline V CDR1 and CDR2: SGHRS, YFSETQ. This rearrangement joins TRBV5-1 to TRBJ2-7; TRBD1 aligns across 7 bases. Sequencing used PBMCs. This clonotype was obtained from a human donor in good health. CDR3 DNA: TGCGCCAGCAGTCTGGACAGGTCCTACGAGCAGTACTTC. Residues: CASSLDRSYEQYF.